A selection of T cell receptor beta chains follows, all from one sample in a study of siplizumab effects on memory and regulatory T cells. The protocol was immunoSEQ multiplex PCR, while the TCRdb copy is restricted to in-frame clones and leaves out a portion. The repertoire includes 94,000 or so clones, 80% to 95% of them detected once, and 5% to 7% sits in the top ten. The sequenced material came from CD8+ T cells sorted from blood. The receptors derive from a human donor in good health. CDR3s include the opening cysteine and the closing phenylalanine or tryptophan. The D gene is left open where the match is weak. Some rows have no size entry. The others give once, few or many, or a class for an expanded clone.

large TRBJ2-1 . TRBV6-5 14 CASSYSGQNNEQFF TGTGCCAGCAGTTACTCTGGGCAAAACAATGAGCAGTTCTTC
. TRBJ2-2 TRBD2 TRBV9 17 CASSAKGLAVDTGELFF TGTGCCAGCAGCGCGAAGGGACTAGCGGTCGACACCGGGGAGCTGTTTTTT
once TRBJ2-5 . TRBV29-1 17 CSVEDYGGEPLSETQYF TGCAGCGTTGAAGACTACGGGGGCGAACCTCTCTCCGAGACCCAGTACTTC
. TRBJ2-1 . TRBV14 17 CASSQLMSGSGFDEQFF TGTGCCAGCAGCCAACTAATGTCCGGGAGCGGTTTCGATGAGCAGTTCTTC
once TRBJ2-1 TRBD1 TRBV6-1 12 CASSWTGNEQFF TGTGCCAGCAGTTGGACAGGGAATGAGCAGTTCTTC
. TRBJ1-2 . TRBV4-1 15 CASSTSAGSSYGYTF TGCGCCAGCAGCACCTCGGCAGGGTCCTCCTATGGCTACACCTTC
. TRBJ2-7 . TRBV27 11 CASSPGYEQYF TGTGCCAGCAGTCCGGGCTACGAGCAGTACTTC
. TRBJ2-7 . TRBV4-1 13 CASSQSGGYEQYF TGCGCCAGCAGCCAATCTGGGGGCTACGAGCAGTACTTC
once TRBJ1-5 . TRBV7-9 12 CASSLGAQPQHF TGTGCCAGCAGCTTAGGAGCTCAGCCCCAGCATTTT
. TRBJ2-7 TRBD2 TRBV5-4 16 CASSWEAGGPAGEQYF TGTGCCAGCAGCTGGGAAGCGGGAGGGCCGGCAGGCGAGCAGTACTTC
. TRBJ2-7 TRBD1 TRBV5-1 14 CASSPGQGANEQYF TGCGCCAGCAGCCCAGGACAGGGGGCCAACGAGCAGTACTTC
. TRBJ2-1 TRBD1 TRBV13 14 CASSPGQGYNEQFF TGTGCCAGCAGCCCCGGACAGGGCTACAATGAGCAGTTCTTC
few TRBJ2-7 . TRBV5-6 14 CASSVDGSSYEQYF TGTGCCAGCAGCGTTGACGGGAGCTCCTACGAGCAGTACTTC
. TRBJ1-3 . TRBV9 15 CASSPGREAGNTIYF TGTGCCAGCAGCCCCGGACGGGAGGCGGGAAACACCATATATTTT
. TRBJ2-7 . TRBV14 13 CASSQDRAYEQYF TGTGCCAGCAGCCAAGACAGGGCCTACGAGCAGTACTTC
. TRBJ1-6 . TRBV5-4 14 CASSLRDGTSPLHF TGTGCCAGCAGCTTGCGGGACGGGACATCACCCCTCCACTTT
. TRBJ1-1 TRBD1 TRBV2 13 CASSYDRGTEAFF TGTGCCAGCAGTTATGACAGGGGCACTGAAGCTTTCTTT
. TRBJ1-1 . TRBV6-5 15 CASTPRGILNTEAFF TGTGCCAGCACCCCTAGGGGGATATTGAACACTGAAGCTTTCTTT
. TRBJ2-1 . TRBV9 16 CASSFSGTGGYNEQFF TGTGCCAGCAGCTTCTCGGGGACCGGGGGCTACAATGAGCAGTTCTTC
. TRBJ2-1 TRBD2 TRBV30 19 CAWRGILGEREASYNEQFF TGTGCCTGGAGGGGGATATTGGGGGAGCGGGAGGCCTCCTACAATGAGCAGTTCTTC
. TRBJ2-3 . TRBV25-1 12 CASSDESDTQYF TGTGCCAGCAGTGACGAGTCAGATACGCAGTATTTT
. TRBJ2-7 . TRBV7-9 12 CASSSAAYEQYF TGTGCCAGCAGCTCCGCAGCTTACGAGCAGTACTTC
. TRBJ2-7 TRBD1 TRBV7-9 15 CASSWPGQGAWEQYF TGTGCCAGCAGCTGGCCGGGACAGGGGGCTTGGGAGCAGTACTTC
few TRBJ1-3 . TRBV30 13 CAWSQDAGNTIYF TGTGCCTGGAGCCAGGACGCTGGAAACACCATATATTTT
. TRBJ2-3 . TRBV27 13 CASSWRGEDTQYF TGTGCCAGCAGTTGGAGGGGAGAAGATACGCAGTATTTT
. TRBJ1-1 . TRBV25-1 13 CASSDPGLTEAFF TGTGCCAGCAGTGACCCGGGACTCACTGAAGCTTTCTTT
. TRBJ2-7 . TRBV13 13 CASSVIGQGEQYF TGTGCCAGCAGCGTTATCGGTCAGGGCGAGCAGTACTTC
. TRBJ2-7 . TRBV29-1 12 CSVEDRSYEQYF TGCAGCGTTGAAGACAGATCCTACGAGCAGTACTTC
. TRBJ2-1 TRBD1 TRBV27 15 CASSLGTGVYNEQFF TGTGCCAGCAGTTTAGGGACAGGGGTGTACAATGAGCAGTTCTTC
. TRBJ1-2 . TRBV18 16 CASSPPKGRSGYGYTF TGTGCCAGCTCACCACCGAAGGGCCGTTCTGGGTATGGCTACACCTTC
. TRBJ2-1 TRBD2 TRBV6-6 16 CASSYSVSGEYNEQFF TGTGCCAGCAGTTACTCGGTTAGCGGGGAATACAATGAGCAGTTCTTC